What follows are 9 T cell receptor beta chains derived from one specimen sequenced in a study of blood T cell repertoires in COVID-19. TCRdb's copy holds only in-frame clones and misses some; the assay was immunoSEQ multiplex PCR. The sample carries around 340,000 clones, approximately 86% recorded once. The specimen sequenced was peripheral blood. The receptor source for this set is an older woman with COVID-19, enrolled during active disease.

The chain recombines TRBV19 with TRBJ1-2, with D tentatively TRBD1 (5 bases). The CDR3 has 13 amino acids. Germline V gene lookup returns CDR1 LNHDA and CDR2 SQIVND (reference sequence). Trimming took off 7 bases at V and 4 bases at J, with 13 bases between the two ends. CDR3 nucleotide sequence: TGTGCCAGTACCCCTCAGGGTACCTATGGCTACACCTTC. This sequence encodes CASTPQGTYGYTF.

Here the CDR3 reads CASSIIQRNTGELFF. The DNA of the CDR3 is TGTGCCAGTAGTATAATCCAGCGGAACACCGGGGAGCTGTTTTTT. This chain uses TRBV19 with TRBJ2-2; D unresolved. This CDR3 contains 15 residues. Germline assignment: CDR1 LNHDA and CDR2 SQIVND (reference sequence). V dropped 2 bases and J dropped 1 base, with 8 bases sitting between them.

This chain uses TRBV5-4 with TRBJ2-5, with TRBD1 matching 10 bases. The CDR3 has 15 residues. Germline V gene data show CDR1 as SGHNT and CDR2 as YYREEE (reference sequence). The V gene end was trimmed by 4 bases and the J gene end by 5 bases; junction bases not matched to a gene: 8. CDR3 nucleotides: TGTGCCAGCAGCATGACAGGGGGCGGTGGGGAGACCCAGTACTTC. It is translated as CASSMTGGGGETQYF.

The chain combines TRBV3-1 (or the pseudogene TRBV3-2) with TRBJ1-1; D is uncertain. The CDR3 runs 16 residues. Germline V gives CDR1 LGHDT, CDR2 YNNKEL (reference sequence). Trimming stripped 0 bases from V and 5 bases from J, with 16 bases between. CDR3 nucleotide sequence: TGTGCCAGCAGCCAAGATCTTTTCCACGGCGGAACTGAAGCTTTCTTT. Protein: CASSQDLFHGGTEAFF.

In this sample, this clone turned up many times. The chain links TRBV5-1 to TRBJ2-7; weak D call: TRBD1 (6 bases). Germline values: CDR1 SGHRS, CDR2 YFSETQ. V was pared by 2 bases and J by 6 bases, with 12 bases between. There are 13 residues in the CDR3. In nucleotides, the CDR3 is TGCGCCAGCAGCTTCGAAGCAGGGGCCGAGCAGTACTTC. This sequence encodes CASSFEAGAEQYF.

The chain joins TRBV19 to TRBJ2-7; the D gene is possibly TRBD1 (6 bases). This CDR3 comprises 13 residues. CDR1 and CDR2 from the germline V gene are LNHDA and SQIVND (reference sequence). Trimming left V 4 bases short and J 6 bases short, with 13 bases between. The CDR3 DNA is TGTGCCAGTAGTACTCGGTCGGACAGCGAGCAGTACTTC. Amino acids: CASSTRSDSEQYF.

The chain links TRBV10-3 to TRBJ2-7, with D perhaps matching TRBD2 (5 bases). The germline CDR1 and CDR2 sequences are ENHRY and SYGVKD. This CDR3 is built from 14 residues. Between the trimmed V and J ends, which lost 5 bases and 0 bases, there was a span of 11 bases. CDR3 residues: CAISKDGLSYEQYF. In DNA, the CDR3 is TGTGCCATCAGTAAAGACGGACTCTCCTACGAGCAGTACTTC.

The chain has TRBV30 and TRBJ2-7; maybe TRBD1 (6 bases). Trimming took off 1 base at V and 6 bases at J, with 7 bases between the two ends. The length of the CDR3 is 11 residues. Germline V gene data show CDR1 as GTSNPN and CDR2 as SVGIG (reference sequence). The CDR3 is CAWSEGVEQYF. The CDR3 DNA sequence: TGTGCCTGGAGTGAGGGGGTCGAGCAGTACTTC.

The rearrangement joins TRBV10-3 to TRBJ2-7; D is uncertain. The CDR3 is 14 amino acids. V was trimmed by 2 bases and J by 0 bases, leaving 8 bases between them. Germline-derived CDR1 and CDR2 are ENHRY and SYGVKD. CDR3 coding DNA: TGTGCCATCAGTGAGACAGCCCGCTCCTACGAGCAGTACTTC. The encoded protein is CAISETARSYEQYF.